This paragraph covers one T cell receptor beta chain sequence. These data come from a study of blood T cell repertoires in COVID-19. TCRdb's copy holds only in-frame clones and misses some; the assay was immunoSEQ multiplex PCR. The sample has 450,000 to 600,000 clones; about nine tenths are singletons. The CDR3 is made up of 15 amino acids. V was cut by 1 base and J by 6 bases, with 14 bases left in between. The germline V gene has CDR1 SGHRS and CDR2 YFSETQ. The cohort comprised adults aged roughly 18 to 90 years residing in about 25 US areas. The J gene is TRBJ1-5, the V gene TRBV5-1, with D uncertain. The sequencing sample was made of PBMCs or T cells enriched from blood (not recorded which). This TCR came from a woman younger than 30 who had recovered from COVID-19. CDR3 coding DNA: TGCGCCAGCAGCTTGCTCCCCGGGGAGGGTCAGCCCCAGCATTTT. Its translation: CASSLLPGEGQPQHF.